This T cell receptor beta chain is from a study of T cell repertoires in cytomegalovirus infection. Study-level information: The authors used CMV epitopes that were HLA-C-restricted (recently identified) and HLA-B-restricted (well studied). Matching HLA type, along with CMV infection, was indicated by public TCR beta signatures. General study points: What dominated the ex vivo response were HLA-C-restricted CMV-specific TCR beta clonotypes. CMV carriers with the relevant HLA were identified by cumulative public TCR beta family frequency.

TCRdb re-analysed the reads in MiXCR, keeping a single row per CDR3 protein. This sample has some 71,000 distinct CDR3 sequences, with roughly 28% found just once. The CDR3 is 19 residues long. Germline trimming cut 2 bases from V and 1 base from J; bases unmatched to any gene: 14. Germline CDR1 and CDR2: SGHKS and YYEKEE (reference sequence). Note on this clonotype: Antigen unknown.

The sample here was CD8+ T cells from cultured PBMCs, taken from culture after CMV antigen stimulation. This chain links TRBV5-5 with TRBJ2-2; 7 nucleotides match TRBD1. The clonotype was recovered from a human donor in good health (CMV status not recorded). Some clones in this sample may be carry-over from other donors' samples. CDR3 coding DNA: TGTGCCAGCAGCTTCCACGACAGGGTGAGGGTGAAGAACACCGGGGAGCTGTTTTTT. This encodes CASSFHDRVRVKNTGELFF.